Listed below are T cell receptor beta chains from one sample, sequenced in a study of T cells after yellow fever vaccination. TCRdb passed the 5' RACE reads through MiXCR, listing each CDR3 protein once. The sample holds some 73,000 distinct CDR3 sequences, approximately 7.5% seen once. The sample consisted of CD8+ T cells sorted from PBMCs, taken on the day of the yellow fever booster vaccination. These receptors were collected from a man aged 30 to 45 who received the YFV17D yellow fever vaccine. CDR3s include the opening cysteine and the closing phenylalanine or tryptophan. D genes are given only for firm matches. Clone size, where shown, is once, few, many, or a class for clones that have expanded.

abundance	d_gene	j_gene	v_gene	CDR3aa	CDR3nt
.	TRBD1	TRBJ1-5	TRBV6-1	CASRADRPDQPQHF	TGTGCCAGCAGAGCGGACAGGCCCGATCAGCCCCAGCATTTT
.	.	TRBJ2-2	TRBV12-3/TRBV12-4	CASIPGSSGPGELFF	TGTGCCAGCATTCCCGGAAGTTCGGGGCCCGGGGAGCTGTTTTTT
.	TRBD2	TRBJ2-1	TRBV15	CAILQTGLAGGSYNEQFF	TGTGCCATCCTTCAAACGGGACTAGCGGGAGGGTCCTACAATGAGCAGTTCTTC
.	.	TRBJ1-2	TRBV9	CASSVGNSNYGYTF	TGTGCCAGCAGCGTGGGCAATTCTAACTATGGCTACACCTTC
many	.	TRBJ2-7	TRBV5-1	CASSPSRADFTYIYEQYF	TGCGCCAGCAGCCCCAGCCGCGCGGACTTTACCTACATCTACGAGCAGTACTTC
.	.	TRBJ1-1	TRBV6-2/TRBV6-3	CASRLQGNTEAFF	TGTGCCAGCAGGCTCCAGGGGAACACTGAAGCTTTCTTT
.	.	TRBJ2-1	TRBV19	CASSIRSDSYNEQFF	TGTGCCAGTAGCATCCGGAGCGACTCCTACAATGAGCAGTTCTTC
.	TRBD2	TRBJ2-1	TRBV3-1	CASSQELAEYNEQFF	TGTGCCAGCAGCCAAGAGCTAGCGGAGTACAATGAGCAGTTCTTC
few	TRBD2	TRBJ2-1	TRBV29-1	CSVELAGETPNEQFF	TGCAGCGTTGAACTAGCGGGAGAAACTCCCAATGAGCAGTTCTTC
.	.	TRBJ2-7	TRBV12-3/TRBV12-4	CASSLSNRWNSYEQYF	TGTGCCAGCAGTTTATCTAACAGATGGAACTCCTACGAGCAGTACTTC
.	TRBD2	TRBJ2-5	TRBV20-1	CSAVAGGAKETQYF	TGCAGTGCGGTAGCGGGAGGGGCGAAGGAGACCCAGTACTTC
.	TRBD1	TRBJ2-3	TRBV29-1	CSVASGTASTDTQYF	TGCAGCGTAGCTTCCGGGACAGCTAGCACAGATACGCAGTATTTT
.	TRBD2	TRBJ2-1	TRBV11-1	CASSSPRLGSGTSIVQFF	TGTGCCAGCAGCTCCCCTCGGTTAGGCTCCGGGACTAGCATCGTGCAGTTCTTC
few	TRBD2	TRBJ2-5	TRBV3-1	CASSYGTSTETQYF	TGTGCCAGCAGTTACGGGACTAGTACGGAGACCCAGTACTTC
few	.	TRBJ2-5	TRBV21-1	CASRETWDLQETQYF	TGTGCCAGCAGGGAAACGTGGGACCTTCAAGAGACCCAGTACTTC
many	.	TRBJ2-5	TRBV27	CASSLIPGVETQYF	TGTGCCAGCAGTCTAATCCCAGGGGTTGAGACCCAGTACTTC
medium-sized	TRBD2	TRBJ2-2	TRBV7-3	CASSLMAGDLATGELFF	TGTGCCAGCAGCTTAATGGCGGGAGATCTGGCTACCGGGGAGCTGTTTTTT
.	.	TRBJ1-1	TRBV7-9	CASSGGGRGPDIMAFF	TGTGCCAGCAGCGGAGGGGGGAGGGGACCAGACATCATGGCTTTCTTT
.	.	TRBJ2-6	TRBV29-1	CSVYLTGANVLTF	TGCAGCGTTTACCTCACTGGGGCCAACGTCCTGACTTTC
.	TRBD1	TRBJ2-4	TRBV11-1	CASSLAGGGGNIQYF	TGTGCCAGCAGCTTAGCAGGGGGCGGTGGAAACATTCAGTACTTC
.	TRBD2	TRBJ2-3	TRBV7-2	CASSLDGRAGTDTQYF	TGTGCCAGCAGCTTAGACGGCCGAGCGGGGACAGATACGCAGTATTTT
.	TRBD2	TRBJ2-3	TRBV29-1	CSVESSGSLAQYF	TGCAGCGTTGAATCGAGCGGGAGCCTCGCGCAGTATTTT
many	.	TRBJ2-5	TRBV6-5	CASSYSPVSLVTQYF	TGTGCCAGCAGTTACTCGCCGGTCTCGTTGGTGACCCAGTACTTC
many	TRBD2	TRBJ2-5	TRBV11-2	CASSSTRGLRDVQETQYF	TGTGCCAGCAGCTCAACACGGGGACTACGGGACGTACAAGAGACCCAGTACTTC
few	TRBD2	TRBJ2-1	TRBV29-1	CSVFFGRGLEQFF	TGCAGCGTTTTTTTCGGGAGGGGTCTTGAGCAGTTCTTC
many	.	TRBJ2-7	TRBV29-1	CSVEGGALNEQYF	TGCAGCGTTGAAGGGGGGGCCCTCAACGAGCAGTACTTC
few	.	TRBJ2-7	TRBV6-2/TRBV6-3	CASSSPITHYEQYF	TGTGCCAGCAGTTCTCCAATTACCCACTACGAGCAGTACTTC
many	.	TRBJ2-5	TRBV25-1	CASRAQGETQYF	TGTGCCAGCAGGGCCCAGGGGGAGACCCAGTACTTC
.	.	TRBJ1-2	TRBV6-5	CASSQTETGGYTF	TGTGCCAGCAGTCAGACTGAAACGGGGGGCTACACCTTC
.	.	TRBJ2-7	TRBV7-2	CASSVDRFIYEQYF	TGTGCCAGCAGCGTCGACAGATTTATCTACGAGCAGTACTTC
.	.	TRBJ2-7	TRBV20-1	CSATSPSQEFSYEQYF	TGCAGTGCTACTTCTCCTTCACAGGAATTTAGTTACGAGCAGTACTTC
few	TRBD2	TRBJ2-1	TRBV7-6	CASSLSPGLANNEQFF	TGTGCCAGCAGCTTATCCCCGGGACTAGCAAACAATGAGCAGTTCTTC
few	.	TRBJ2-7	TRBV4-3	CASSQVGAYEQYF	TGCGCCAGCAGCCAAGTGGGAGCATACGAGCAGTACTTC
.	.	TRBJ2-3	TRBV20-1	CSARHRRGTHADTQYF	TGCAGTGCTAGACACCGAAGAGGGACCCACGCGGATACGCAGTATTTT
many	TRBD1	TRBJ2-7	TRBV4-3	CASSQGGQGFEQYF	TGCGCCAGCAGCCAAGGAGGACAGGGCTTCGAGCAGTACTTC
many	TRBD2	TRBJ2-1	TRBV7-2	CASSLPGLALYNEQFF	TGTGCCAGCAGCTTACCTGGACTAGCCCTATACAATGAGCAGTTCTTC
.	.	TRBJ2-5	TRBV14	CASRHASGETQYF	TGTGCCAGCAGACACGCCTCGGGGGAGACCCAGTACTTC
.	.	TRBJ2-5	TRBV7-8	CASTPGLSETQYF	TGTGCCAGCACCCCCGGGCTATCAGAGACCCAGTACTTC
few	TRBD2	TRBJ2-1	TRBV11-2	CASSEGLAGYNEQFF	TGTGCCAGCAGCGAAGGACTAGCGGGCTACAATGAGCAGTTCTTC
many	.	TRBJ2-2	TRBV5-5	CASSFGGGNTGELFF	TGTGCCAGCAGCTTTGGAGGGGGCAACACCGGGGAGCTGTTTTTT
.	TRBD2	TRBJ2-7	TRBV27	CASSLAGGGPYEQYF	TGTGCCAGCAGTTTGGCGGGAGGGGGCCCCTACGAGCAGTACTTC
.	.	TRBJ2-1	TRBV29-1	CSVEGREPFYNEQFF	TGCAGCGTTGAAGGTAGAGAGCCGTTTTACAATGAGCAGTTCTTC
many	.	TRBJ1-1	TRBV7-9	CASTRGGGNTEAFF	TGTGCCAGCACAAGGGGGGGAGGGAACACTGAAGCTTTCTTT
.	.	TRBJ2-7	TRBV15	CATSRGEDEQYF	TGTGCCACCAGCAGGGGTGAGGACGAGCAGTACTTC
.	TRBD1	TRBJ1-6	TRBV11-2	CASSLGTGYSPLHF	TGTGCCAGCAGCCTAGGGACAGGGTATTCACCCCTCCACTTT
many	.	TRBJ2-3	TRBV7-9	CASSFRVSGFGPTDTQYF	TGTGCCAGCAGCTTCAGAGTAAGCGGGTTTGGACCCACAGATACGCAGTATTTT
many	TRBD2	TRBJ2-1	TRBV20-1	CSGSLAGVNEQFF	TGCAGTGGCTCTTTAGCGGGAGTCAATGAGCAGTTCTTC
many	.	TRBJ2-1	TRBV12-3/TRBV12-4	CASSPGLSSYNEQFF	TGTGCCAGCAGCCCGGGACTGAGCTCCTACAATGAGCAGTTCTTC
.	.	TRBJ1-5	TRBV7-2	CASSYLNQPQHF	TGTGCCAGCAGCTACTTAAATCAGCCCCAGCATTTT
.	.	TRBJ2-3	TRBV5-3	CARGPGLTTDTQYF	TGTGCCAGGGGCCCGGGGCTGACGACAGATACGCAGTATTTT
.	TRBD2	TRBJ2-1	TRBV19	CASMGTSYEQFF	TGTGCCAGTATGGGGACTAGCTATGAGCAGTTCTTC
many	TRBD2	TRBJ2-3	TRBV29-1	CSVEDHEWGGYTQYF	TGCAGCGTTGAAGATCACGAGTGGGGGGGATATACGCAGTATTTT
.	.	TRBJ1-1	TRBV5-1	CASSGATEAFF	TGCGCCAGCAGCGGGGCCACTGAAGCTTTCTTT
few	.	TRBJ1-1	TRBV19	CASNPPTTGLNTEAFF	TGTGCCAGTAACCCCCCCACCACAGGGCTGAACACTGAAGCTTTCTTT
.	TRBD2	TRBJ2-1	TRBV20-1	CSAPPLAGDVNEQFF	TGCAGTGCACCCCCCCTAGCGGGAGATGTAAATGAGCAGTTCTTC